The 19 T cell receptor beta chains in this list originate from one sample, sequenced in a study of blood T cell repertoires in COVID-19. The protocol was immunoSEQ multiplex PCR, while the TCRdb copy is restricted to in-frame clones and leaves out a portion. The sample lists fewer than 150,000 clones; approximately 84% were seen once. Sequenced material: peripheral blood. Every receptor here comes from a woman in her thirties who had recovered from COVID-19.

This clone occurred once. The V and J genes are TRBV11-2 and TRBJ2-1, with 14 nucleotides matching TRBD2. The CDR3 runs to 17 residues. Germline CDR1 and CDR2: SGHAT and FQNNGV. V trimming: 5 bases; J trimming: 6 bases; junction bases outside the gene matches: 9. For the CDR3, the DNA is TGTGCCAGCAGCACGTCTTCGACTAGCGGGGGGGCCAATGAGCAGTTCTTC. It is translated as CASSTSSTSGGANEQFF.

The rearrangement links TRBV4-1 to TRBJ2-2, with a tentative D call TRBD2 (6 bases). V was clipped by 4 bases and J by 1 base, with 10 bases between them. This CDR3 is built from 15 residues. The germline gives CDR1 MGHRA, CDR2 YSYEKL. Written as DNA, the CDR3 is TGCGCCAGCAGCCGGGCGGGACGGAACACCGGGGAGCTGTTTTTT. Its translation: CASSRAGRNTGELFF.

The chain joins TRBV7-8 to TRBJ1-5; D may be TRBD1 (6 bases). Per germline, CDR1 SGHVS and CDR2 FQNEAQ. The CDR3 consists of 15 residues. Trimming removed 0 bases at V and 9 bases at J, with 15 bases between. This CDR3 is CASSLAGIRGSPQHF. As DNA, the CDR3 is TGTGCCAGCAGCTTAGCTGGAATCAGGGGCTCGCCCCAGCATTTT.

The chain carries TRBV6-1 and TRBJ2-7; D unclear. This CDR3 comprises 15 residues. V was clipped by 1 base and J by 0 bases, with 10 bases between them. CDR1 and CDR2 from the germline V gene are MNHNS and SASEGT. The CDR3 region has the DNA TGTGCCAGCAGTGAAGAGTTCCCCAGCTCCTACGAGCAGTACTTC. Its protein is CASSEEFPSSYEQYF.

This clone came up once. This chain uses TRBV7-9 with TRBJ1-1; D is unresolved. Germline CDR1 reads SEHNR; CDR2 reads FQNEAQ (reference sequence). V lost 0 bases and J lost 1, with 3 bases in between. The CDR3 totals 13 residues. The chain's CDR3 is CASSLAQNTEAFF. DNA for the CDR3: TGTGCCAGCAGCTTAGCCCAGAACACTGAAGCTTTCTTT.

The chain joins TRBV11-2 to TRBJ2-7; possibly TRBD2 for D (6 bases). The CDR3 sequence is 14 residues long. Looked up from germline, CDR1 is SGHAT and CDR2 is FQNNGV. Between the trimmed V and J ends, which lost 5 bases and 7 bases, there was a span of 18 bases. CDR3 loop: CASSSPSRGKEQYF. The CDR3 DNA reads TGTGCCAGCAGCAGTCCCTCCCGGGGGAAGGAGCAGTACTTC.

The chain uses TRBV12-3 or TRBV12-4 and TRBJ2-3; tentative D call: TRBD1 (5 bases). This CDR3 comprises 13 residues. Trimming stripped 3 bases from V and 4 bases from J, with 8 bases between. The CDR3 sequence is CASSLVGPDTQYF. CDR3 bases: TGTGCCAGCAGTTTGGTGGGGCCAGATACGCAGTATTTT.

This clone was seen once. The rearrangement links TRBV27 to TRBJ1-5, with D hard to call. Between the trimmed V and J ends, which lost 0 bases and 1 base, there was a span of 7 bases. The CDR3 totals 15 residues. Germline V gene sequence: CDR1 MNHEY, CDR2 SMNVEV (reference sequence). In DNA form, the CDR3 reads TGTGCCAGCAGTTTATCTCTGGAGAGCAATCAGCCCCAGCATTTT. It codes for CASSLSLESNQPQHF.

CDR3: CASSPTDKRNTEAFF. The CDR3 coding sequence is TGTGCCAGCAGTCCGACTGATAAGCGGAACACTGAAGCTTTCTTT. The chain links TRBV28 to TRBJ1-1; no firm D call. The germline V gene encodes CDR1 MDHEN and CDR2 SYDVKM. Trimming took off 5 bases at V and 1 base at J, with 14 bases between the two ends. The CDR3 runs to 15 residues.

The chain has TRBV29-1 and TRBJ2-5; 11 nucleotides match TRBD2. There are 13 residues in the CDR3. Unmatched junction bases numbered 5, after V lost 7 bases and J lost 4 bases. Germline CDR1 reads SQVTM; CDR2 reads ANQGSEA. Here the CDR3 reads CSAHSGGGETQYF. The CDR3, as DNA: TGCAGCGCCCATAGCGGGGGGGGAGAGACCCAGTACTTC.

The chain carries TRBV4-1 and TRBJ2-3; 16 bases map to TRBD2. Trimming took 4 bases from V and 3 from J; bases not matched to a gene: 7. CDR1 and CDR2 from the germline V gene are MGHRA and YSYEKL. The CDR3 spans 18 residues. The chain's CDR3 is CASSPSGLAGGGTDTQYF. As DNA, the CDR3 is TGCGCCAGCAGCCCATCGGGACTAGCGGGAGGGGGGACAGATACGCAGTATTTT.

This sequence joins TRBV7-9 and TRBJ1-2; D uncertain. The germline V gene encodes CDR1 SEHNR and CDR2 FQNEAQ (reference sequence). V lost 5 bases and J lost 7, with 11 bases in between. The length of the CDR3 is 12 residues. The CDR3, as DNA: TGTGCCAGCAGCCTTCAGGAATTTGGCTACACCTTC. It yields the protein CASSLQEFGYTF.

CDR3 bases: TGTGCCAGTAACTACCAGAATTCTGGAAACACCATATATTTT. It translates to CASNYQNSGNTIYF. This chain uses TRBV19 with TRBJ1-3; D is undetermined. The CDR3 covers 14 residues. Germline V lookup: CDR1 LNHDA, CDR2 SQIVND (reference sequence). V dropped 7 bases and J dropped 1 base, with 11 bases sitting between them. The variable domain in full, completed from reference TRBV19 and TRBJ1-3, reads DGGITQSPKYLFRKEGQNVTLSCEQNLNHDAMYWYRQDPGQGLRLIYYSQIVNDFQKGDIAEGYSVSREKKESFPLTVTSAQKNPTAFYLCASNYQNSGNTIYFGEGSWLTVV.

The V and J genes are TRBV9 and TRBJ1-2; a weak D match, TRBD1 (6 bases). This CDR3 has 13 amino acids. The germline V gene has CDR1 SGDLS and CDR2 YYNGEE. V was pared by 0 bases and J by 4 bases, with 7 bases between. The CDR3 region is CASSVAQGYGYTF. Written as DNA, the CDR3 is TGTGCCAGCAGCGTAGCACAGGGCTATGGCTACACCTTC.

The chain carries TRBV9 and TRBJ2-5; 7 bases are a match to TRBD2. The CDR3 length is 15 residues. Germline loops: CDR1 SGDLS, CDR2 YYNGEE. V dropped 3 bases and J dropped 2; count of bases not matched to a gene: 7. CDR3 region: CASSAYTGLQETQYF. CDR3 nucleotides: TGTGCCAGCAGCGCCTACACGGGACTACAAGAGACCCAGTACTTC.

This chain uses TRBV6-1 with TRBJ2-7, with D tentatively TRBD1 (5 bases). The length of the CDR3 is 14 residues. V was clipped by 0 bases and J by 3 bases, with 9 bases between them. Germline assignment: CDR1 MNHNS and CDR2 SASEGT. The CDR3 sequence is CASSEAGDRYEQYF. CDR3 sequence (DNA): TGTGCCAGCAGTGAAGCAGGGGATCGCTACGAGCAGTACTTC.

This clone was detected a few times. The chain uses TRBV11-3 and TRBJ2-3, with TRBD2 matching 7 bases. Germline V CDR1 and CDR2: SGHNT, YENEEA. With 3 bases clipped from V and 1 base from J, the junction kept 1 base outside the gene matches. The CDR3 runs 14 residues. The CDR3 sequence: CASSLGLRTDTQYF. In DNA form, the CDR3 reads TGTGCCAGCAGCTTGGGACTACGCACAGATACGCAGTATTTT.

The CDR3 DNA is TGCGCCAGCAGCCAAGTAACACAGCAGAGCTCCTACGAGCAGTACTTC. It translates to CASSQVTQQSSYEQYF. This sequence joins TRBV4-1 and TRBJ2-7, with no clear D. V lost 1 base and J 0 bases, leaving 13 bases between the germline ends. CDR1 and CDR2 from the germline V gene are MGHRA and YSYEKL. CDR3 length equals 16 residues.

The V and J genes are TRBV5-1 and TRBJ1-1; D is unresolved. The V end was cut by 0 bases, the J end by 3 bases, with 12 bases between. CDR1 is SGHRS and CDR2 is YFSETQ in the germline V gene. The CDR3 has 15 residues. The CDR3 DNA follows: TGCGCCAGCAGCTTGGGAGCGGTTATTTACACTGAAGCTTTCTTT. Translated: CASSLGAVIYTEAFF. The whole variable domain, filled in from reference TRBV5-1 and TRBJ1-1, reads KAGVTQTPRYLIKTRGQQVTLSCSPISGHRSVSWYQQTPGQGLQFLFEYFSETQRNKGNFPGRFSGRQFSNSRSEMNVSTLELGDSALYLCASSLGAVIYTEAFFGQGTRLTVV.